These 19 T cell receptor beta chains were all obtained from the same sample, sequenced in a study of molecular identifiers for immune sequencing clone quantification. TCRdb re-derived calls from the PCR reads in MiXCR, one entry per CDR3 protein. This table holds around 480,000 distinct CDR3 sequences, about a quarter found once. The sequencing sample was made of naive CD8+ T cells from blood, with Jurkat cell RNA spiked in. Documented subset: FACS-sorted CD8+CD4-CCR7+CD45RA+ naive T cells. These TCRs come from a human donor in good health. Some libraries in this study had Jurkat cell RNA spiked in.

This clonotype appeared many times. Here the CDR3 reads CASSRSLDHDEKLFF. The CDR3 DNA follows: TGTGCCAGCAGCCGAAGCTTGGACCATGATGAAAAACTGTTTTTT. V and J are TRBV3-1 and TRBJ1-4; D uncertain. Trimming stripped 4 bases from V and 6 bases from J, with 15 bases between. Germline V gene lookup returns CDR1 LGHDT and CDR2 YNNKEL (reference sequence). The CDR3 covers 15 residues.

This clonotype was seen at least ten times. The chain recombines TRBV6-5 with TRBJ1-1; 7 bases are shared with TRBD1. J gave up 6 bases and V 0 bases, and 7 bases lay outside the gene matches. This CDR3 has 15 residues. The germline CDR1 and CDR2 sequences are MNHEY and SVGAGI. The CDR3 DNA reads as TGTGCCAGCAGTTACTCGAATGACAGGGCGCCTGAAGCTTTCTTT. It encodes CASSYSNDRAPEAFF.

This clonotype was seen repeatedly, ten times or more. V is TRBV4-1 and J is TRBJ2-1; D unresolved. The germline V and J ends were trimmed by 4 bases and 8 bases, with 12 bases remaining between them. This CDR3 has 13 residues. Germline V lookup: CDR1 MGHRA, CDR2 YSYEKL. The CDR3 coding sequence is TGCGCCAGCAGCCGTGGTGGGTTCGATGAGCAGTTCTTC. Its protein product is CASSRGGFDEQFF.

This clonotype was observed a single time. V usage is TRBV20-1 and J usage is TRBJ2-6; D unresolved. Trimming removed 0 bases at V and 3 bases at J, with 12 bases between. Germline V gives CDR1 DFQATT, CDR2 SNEGSKA (reference sequence). The CDR3 spans 16 residues. The CDR3: CSARDGRQIGANVLTF. The CDR3 DNA reads TGCAGTGCTAGAGACGGCAGACAAATTGGGGCCAACGTCCTGACTTTC.

The chain couples TRBV19 to TRBJ2-7, with TRBD2 matching over 8 bases. CDR3 length equals 15 residues. Unmatched junction bases numbered 9, after V lost 5 bases and J lost 3 bases. Germline V gene data show CDR1 as LNHDA and CDR2 as SQIVND (reference sequence). The CDR3 DNA reads TGTGCCAGTAGTTTCTCGGGACTAGTAAACTACGAGCAGTACTTC. Its protein product is CASSFSGLVNYEQYF. The complete variable domain, with remaining parts taken from reference TRBV19 and TRBJ2-7, reads DGGITQSPKYLFRKEGQNVTLSCEQNLNHDAMYWYRQDPGQGLRLIYYSQIVNDFQKGDIAEGYSVSREKKESFPLTVTSAQKNPTAFYLCASSFSGLVNYEQYFGPGTRLTVT.

This clonotype was seen more than once but under ten times. This chain uses TRBV28 with TRBJ2-5; D assignment may be TRBD1 or TRBD2 (5 bases each). The CDR3 length is 15 residues. Trimming shortened V by 3 bases and J by 2 bases, and 13 bases separated the two germline ends. CDR1 is MDHEN, CDR2 SYDVKM, per germline. CDR3 nucleotide sequence: TGTGCCAGCAGTTTTGGTCCGGGGCGGCAAGAGACCCAGTACTTC. Residues: CASSFGPGRQETQYF.

With respect to this clonotype: Possible read error: a much larger clone is one base away. Here the CDR3 DNA reads TGTGCCAGCAGCTATGACAGGGAGACAGATACGCAGTGTTTT. It encodes CASSYDRETDTQCF. The V call is TRBV7-9, the J call TRBJ2-3; 7 nucleotides line up with TRBD1. CDR3 length equals 14 residues. Germline CDR1 and CDR2: SEHNR and FQNEAQ (reference sequence).

This clonotype was detected many times. The chain links TRBV19 to TRBJ1-2, with 7 bases identical to TRBD1. Germline-derived CDR1 and CDR2 are LNHDA and SQIVND (reference sequence). This CDR3 has 15 residues. J lost 8 bases, V lost 3 bases, and 12 bases had no gene match. The CDR3 DNA sequence: TGTGCCAGTAGTATTTTGCCCCTGGACAGGACCGGCTACACCTTC. Its translation is CASSILPLDRTGYTF.

J is TRBJ2-7 and V is TRBV5-1; a possible D gene is TRBD1 (5 bases). With 0 bases removed from V and 5 bases from J, the gap between germline ends came to 6 bases. This CDR3 has 12 residues. Germline CDR1 reads SGHRS; CDR2 reads YFSETQ. The CDR3 reads CASSLVGDEQYF. CDR3 DNA: TGCGCCAGCAGCTTGGTAGGGGACGAGCAGTACTTC.

This clonotype was picked up many times. V and J are TRBV7-9 and TRBJ1-3; unclear D gene. Trimming shortened V by 8 bases and J by 0 bases, and 11 bases separated the two germline ends. The CDR3 loop spans 14 amino acids. Germline V gene lookup returns CDR1 SEHNR and CDR2 FQNEAQ (reference sequence). CDR3 nucleotide sequence: TGTGCCAGCCAGGAGGGAGGCTCTGGAAACACCATATATTTT. Amino acids: CASQEGGSGNTIYF.

This clonotype was counted only a few times. This chain links TRBV9 with TRBJ2-2; no clear D. The length of the CDR3 is 14 residues. Germline loops: CDR1 SGDLS, CDR2 YYNGEE. Trimming pared 0 bases from V and 6 bases from J, leaving 9 bases between. The CDR3 spells CASSVVPEAGELFF. The CDR3, as DNA: TGTGCCAGCAGCGTAGTACCAGAGGCCGGGGAGCTGTTTTTT.

This clonotype was counted between two and nine times. V and J are TRBV18 and TRBJ2-7, with unresolved D. V was clipped by 1 base and J by 2 bases, with 9 bases between them. The CDR3 spans 14 residues. Germline values: CDR1 KGHSH, CDR2 LQKENI. CDR3 bases: TGTGCCAGCTCACCACTCTACCGCCCCTACGAGCAGTACTTC. Translation: CASSPLYRPYEQYF.

The chain has TRBV30 and TRBJ2-2; 8 nucleotides match TRBD1. This CDR3 is 15 amino acids long. Per the germline V gene, CDR1 is GTSNPN and CDR2 is SVGIG (reference sequence). Losses at the gene ends were 3 bases for V and 5 bases for J; bases not matched to a gene: 8. The CDR3 DNA sequence: TGTGCCTGGAGCGCAGGGGGCGTTGTGACCGGGGAGCTGTTTTTT. Protein: CAWSAGGVVTGELFF.

This clonotype was counted a single time. With a much larger clone just one base away, this may be a read error. The V and J genes are TRBV27 and TRBJ1-5; 12 bases match TRBD1. Trimming cost V 6 bases and J 5 bases; bases outside gene matches: 2. The germline gives CDR1 MNHEY, CDR2 SMNVEV (reference sequence). This CDR3 comprises 14 residues. The CDR3 spells CASRGQGAYQPQHF. The CDR3 DNA reads TGTGCCAGCAGGGGACAGGGGGCTTATCAGCCCCAGCATTTT.

This clonotype was counted many times. This chain links TRBV29-1 with TRBJ2-5; TRBD1 is a possible D gene (6 bases). Per germline, CDR1 SQVTM and CDR2 ANQGSEA. The germline V and J ends were trimmed by 3 bases and 5 bases, with 16 bases remaining between them. CDR3 length equals 14 residues. The CDR3 is CSVEDGQLEETQYF. For the CDR3, the DNA is TGCAGCGTTGAGGATGGACAGCTGGAGGAGACCCAGTACTTC.

This chain links TRBV4-1 with TRBJ2-1; 9 bases line up with TRBD2. Germline CDR1 MGHRA, CDR2 YSYEKL. CDR3 size: 17 residues. Trimming at V came to 0 bases and at J to 5 bases, leaving 8 bases not matched to a gene. Here the CDR3 reads CASSQDVPSGVDNEQFF. Here the CDR3 DNA reads TGCGCCAGCAGCCAAGATGTGCCTAGCGGGGTTGACAATGAGCAGTTCTTC.

This chain joins TRBV7-6 and TRBJ2-7; D gene unclear. Trimming shortened V by 4 bases and J by 5 bases, and 12 bases separated the two germline ends. The germline CDR1 and CDR2 sequences are SGHVS and FNYEAQ. This CDR3 contains 13 residues. This chain's CDR3 is CASSSNAIHEQYF. The CDR3 DNA reads TGTGCCAGCAGCTCCAATGCGATCCACGAGCAGTACTTC.

This clonotype was seen a few times. The chain couples TRBV7-3 to TRBJ2-7, with unresolved D. Germline CDR1 SGHTA, CDR2 FQGTGA. Between the trimmed V and J ends, which lost 1 base and 8 bases, there was a span of 24 bases. This CDR3 is built from 17 residues. CDR3 sequence: CASSLNPPEAASFKQYF. DNA for the CDR3: TGTGCCAGCAGCTTAAACCCTCCCGAGGCAGCATCATTTAAGCAGTACTTC.

The CDR3 DNA sequence: TGTGCCAGCAGTTCGTCGGGACAGGGGAGGGAAGCTTTCTTT. Translation gives CASSSSGQGREAFF. The chain recombines TRBV7-9 with TRBJ1-1; TRBD1 matches 10 bases. V shed 6 bases, J shed 8 bases, and the junction held 9 bases outside the gene matches. The CDR3 contains 14 residues. Germline CDR1 and CDR2: SEHNR and FQNEAQ (reference sequence).